The clone carrying this T cell receptor (beta chain) has at least ten counts. Its antigen remains unknown. CDR3 length: 13 amino acids. Trimming left V 3 bases short and J 3 bases short, with 8 bases between. Per the germline V gene, CDR1 is LNHDA and CDR2 is SQIVND (reference sequence). This sample stems from a study of beta chain features in type 1 diabetes. Study observations and caveats: Patients' naive, central memory and Treg TCRB repertoires seemed closer to one another than those of healthy donors. TCRB CDR3s from Type 1 diabetes patients were moderately but significantly shorter in all four CD4+ subsets.

The authors reverse transcribed all of the isolated RNA, so sequencing captured expressed TCRB transcripts. The data were produced by immunoSEQ multiplex PCR, yet TCRdb's version contains in-frame clones alone and is incomplete. This sample yields 300,000 to 350,000 clones, of which 6.5% to 10% are seen a single time; approximately 0.44% belongs to the top ten. Material for sequencing was central memory CD4+ T cells from blood. The receptor comes from a young woman in good health. V usage is TRBV19 and J usage is TRBJ1-1; weak D call: TRBD1 (6 bases). CDR3 in amino acids: CASSMDSYTEAFF. The CDR3 coding sequence is TGTGCCAGTAGTATGGACAGTTACACTGAAGCTTTCTTT.